These T cell receptor beta chains were read from a single sample in a study of shared clonotypes between healthy human individuals. Some clones are missing from TCRdb's copy, which holds only in-frame ones; the method was immunoSEQ multiplex PCR. This sample has about 1.1 million clones; approximately 77% occur once, and the top ten carry approximately 0.9%. The source material was memory CD4+ T cells from PBMCs. All receptors come from a man aged 18 to 30 in good health. Some clones in this sample may be carry-over from other donors' samples. The CDR3 runs from the conserved cysteine through the conserved F or W. The listing skips clone size in some rows; elsewhere it reads once, few, many or a size class.

CDR3aa: CASSGDTFYEQYF; j_gene: TRBJ2-7; abundance: few; v_gene: TRBV5-1
CDR3aa: CASSVMTDEQYF; j_gene: TRBJ2-7; abundance: .; v_gene: TRBV2
CDR3aa: CASSSLEGSEQYF; j_gene: TRBJ2-7; abundance: .; v_gene: TRBV7-7
CDR3aa: CASSAGVWKDYEQYF; j_gene: TRBJ2-7; abundance: .; v_gene: TRBV5-4
CDR3aa: CASSLTSGTVETQYF; j_gene: TRBJ2-5; abundance: .; v_gene: TRBV7-3
CDR3aa: CASSSQGSSYNEQFF; j_gene: TRBJ2-1; abundance: .; v_gene: TRBV5-1
CDR3aa: CASSQDHVGGGNTIYF; j_gene: TRBJ1-3; abundance: .; v_gene: TRBV4-2
CDR3aa: CASSPLLAADTQYF; j_gene: TRBJ2-3; abundance: .; v_gene: TRBV7-2
CDR3aa: CASRERTEEQETQYF; j_gene: TRBJ2-5; abundance: .; v_gene: TRBV2
CDR3aa: CASSIYVGNYGYTF; j_gene: TRBJ1-2; abundance: .; v_gene: TRBV19
CDR3aa: CASSLAQGLAAFF; j_gene: TRBJ1-1; abundance: .; v_gene: TRBV7-2
CDR3aa: CASTGLAATQYF; j_gene: TRBJ2-5; abundance: .; v_gene: TRBV2
CDR3aa: CASSPGLAGGGYF; j_gene: TRBJ2-7; abundance: .; v_gene: TRBV14
CDR3aa: CASSEVSNQPQHF; j_gene: TRBJ1-5; abundance: .; v_gene: TRBV2
CDR3aa: CSAGEGVNTEAFF; j_gene: TRBJ1-1; abundance: .; v_gene: TRBV29-1
CDR3aa: CARHCRTSGSNEQFF; j_gene: TRBJ2-1; abundance: .; v_gene: TRBV6-1
CDR3aa: CASRSLSLLVSETQYF; j_gene: TRBJ2-5; abundance: .; v_gene: TRBV5-1
CDR3aa: CASSLFSSAETQYF; j_gene: TRBJ2-5; abundance: .; v_gene: TRBV5-1
CDR3aa: CASSLDWGGSGNTIYF; j_gene: TRBJ1-3; abundance: .; v_gene: TRBV28
CDR3aa: CASRPTSGVTDTQYF; j_gene: TRBJ2-3; abundance: .; v_gene: TRBV27
CDR3aa: CASSFQIGSRETQYF; j_gene: TRBJ2-5; abundance: .; v_gene: TRBV27
CDR3aa: CASSWGGDDTQYF; j_gene: TRBJ2-3; abundance: .; v_gene: TRBV5-1
CDR3aa: CASTWGATDTQYF; j_gene: TRBJ2-3; abundance: .; v_gene: TRBV28
CDR3aa: CASSDPQGAYEQYF; j_gene: TRBJ2-7; abundance: .; v_gene: TRBV6-4
CDR3aa: CASSSDGTGHNTQYF; j_gene: TRBJ2-3; abundance: once; v_gene: TRBV7-3
CDR3aa: CASSFDWDSNEQFF; j_gene: TRBJ2-1; abundance: .; v_gene: TRBV5-1
CDR3aa: CASSGAATDSEQYF; j_gene: TRBJ2-7; abundance: .; v_gene: TRBV2
CDR3aa: CASSLGGGRADTQYF; j_gene: TRBJ2-3; abundance: .; v_gene: TRBV5-4
CDR3aa: CASSRQGRYEQYF; j_gene: TRBJ2-7; abundance: once; v_gene: TRBV27
CDR3aa: CASRGGSSTGELFF; j_gene: TRBJ2-2; abundance: .; v_gene: TRBV10-2
CDR3aa: CSVEGVGFGGEKLFF; j_gene: TRBJ1-4; abundance: few; v_gene: TRBV29-1